This T cell receptor (beta chain) was recovered during a study of blood T cell repertoires in COVID-19. Measured with immunoSEQ multiplex PCR; TCRdb has only the in-frame clones, and not every one. The repertoire holds some 250,000 clones, roughly 88% seen once, with 1.5% to 2% in the top ten. Clinical histories supplied by participants themselves formed the basis of cohort assignment. Donors in Cohort 3 who had recovered were those with two negative PCRs, healthcare professional clearance, or resolution of their symptoms. V shed 2 bases and J shed 0 bases, with 12 bases lying between them. The length of the CDR3 is 15 residues. Germline CDR1 SGHRS, CDR2 YFSETQ.

The chain combines TRBV5-1 with TRBJ2-7, with D perhaps TRBD1 (5 bases). This TCR was sampled from a woman between 50 and 59 years old who had recovered from COVID-19. Sequenced material: PBMCs or T cells enriched from blood (not recorded which). In DNA form, the CDR3 reads TGCGCCAGCAGCTTTCAGGGTCTGAGCTCCTACGAGCAGTACTTC. Encoded protein: CASSFQGLSSYEQYF.